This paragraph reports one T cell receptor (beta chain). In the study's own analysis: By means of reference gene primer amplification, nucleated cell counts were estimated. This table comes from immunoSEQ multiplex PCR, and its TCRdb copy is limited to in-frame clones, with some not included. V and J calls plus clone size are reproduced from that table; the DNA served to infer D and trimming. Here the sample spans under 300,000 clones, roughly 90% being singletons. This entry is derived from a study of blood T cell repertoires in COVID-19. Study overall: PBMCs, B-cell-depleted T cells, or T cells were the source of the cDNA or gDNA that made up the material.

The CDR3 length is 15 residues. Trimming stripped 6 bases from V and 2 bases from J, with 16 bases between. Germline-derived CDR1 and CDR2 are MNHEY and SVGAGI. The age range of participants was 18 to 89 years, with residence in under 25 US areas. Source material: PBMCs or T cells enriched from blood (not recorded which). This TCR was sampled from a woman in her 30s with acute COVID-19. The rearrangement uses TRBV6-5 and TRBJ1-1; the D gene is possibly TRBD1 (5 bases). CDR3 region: CASRTTEPLNTEAFF. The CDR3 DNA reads TGTGCCAGCAGGACGACAGAGCCATTAAACACTGAAGCTTTCTTT.